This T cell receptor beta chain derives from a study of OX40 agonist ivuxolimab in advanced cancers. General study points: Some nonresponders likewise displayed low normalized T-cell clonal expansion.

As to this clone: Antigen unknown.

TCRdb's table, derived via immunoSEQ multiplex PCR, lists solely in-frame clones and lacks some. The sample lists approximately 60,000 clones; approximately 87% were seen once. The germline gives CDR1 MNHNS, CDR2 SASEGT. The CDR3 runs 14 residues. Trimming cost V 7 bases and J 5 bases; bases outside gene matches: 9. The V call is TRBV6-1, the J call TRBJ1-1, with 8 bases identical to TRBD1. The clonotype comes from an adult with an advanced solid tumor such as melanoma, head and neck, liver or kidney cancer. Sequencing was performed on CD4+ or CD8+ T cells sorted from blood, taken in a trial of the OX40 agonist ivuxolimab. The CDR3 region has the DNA TGTGCCAGCAATTTAGGACAGGGTGGGACTGAAGCTTTCTTT. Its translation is CASNLGQGGTEAFF.